This TCR beta chain stems from a study of beta chain features in type 1 diabetes. With 0 bases clipped from V and 3 bases from J, the junction kept 6 bases outside the gene matches. The CDR3 length is 16 residues. The germline CDR1 and CDR2 sequences are SGHDN and FVKESK. The whole isolated RNA underwent reverse transcription, so sequencing captured expressed TCRB transcripts. About 3.57 million reads per sample were averaged for naive, central memory and regulatory samples. Sequencing used immunoSEQ multiplex PCR; TCRdb keeps in-frame clones, though not all of them. The table has about 340,000 clones, less than 9.5% seen once; the top ten hold less than 0.5%.

Source material: central memory CD4+ T cells from blood. The clonotype comes from a woman under 30 in good health. This rearrangement joins TRBV14 to TRBJ1-1, with 8 positions matching TRBD1. The CDR3 DNA follows: TGTGCCAGCAGCCAAGATTCCGGGACAGGTTACACTGAAGCTTTCTTT. Amino acids: CASSQDSGTGYTEAFF.